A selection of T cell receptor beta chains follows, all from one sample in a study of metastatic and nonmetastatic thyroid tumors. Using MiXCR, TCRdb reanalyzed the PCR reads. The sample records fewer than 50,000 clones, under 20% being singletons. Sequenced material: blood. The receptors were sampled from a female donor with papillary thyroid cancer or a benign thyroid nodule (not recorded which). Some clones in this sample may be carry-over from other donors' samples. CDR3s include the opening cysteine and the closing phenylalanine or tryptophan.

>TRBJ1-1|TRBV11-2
CASSGSGTEAFF
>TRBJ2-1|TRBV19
CATKREGPNEQFF
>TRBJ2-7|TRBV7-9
CASSRDGPYEQYF
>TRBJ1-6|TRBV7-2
CASSIYAGDNSPLHF
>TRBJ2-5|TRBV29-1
CSVEHQKGKTQYF
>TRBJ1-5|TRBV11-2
CASSLGGCWQGNNQPQHF
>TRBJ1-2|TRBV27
CASSWARDSYGYTF
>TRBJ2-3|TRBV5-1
CASLELAGGTDTQYF
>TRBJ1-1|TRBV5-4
CASSPGQENTEAFF
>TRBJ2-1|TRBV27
CASTPQTSSNEQFF
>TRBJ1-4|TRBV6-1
CASSPGTTNEKLFF
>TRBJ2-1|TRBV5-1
CASSLYLREGHEQFF
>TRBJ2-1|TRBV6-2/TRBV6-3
CASSGNTGDEQFF
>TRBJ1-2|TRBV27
CASSMEGAGYGYTF
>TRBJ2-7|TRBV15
CATSRGTARDEQYF
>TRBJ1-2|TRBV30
CAWSGGQNYGYTF
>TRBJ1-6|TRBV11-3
CASSLDRDSPLHF
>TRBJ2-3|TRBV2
CASSGQGMGTDTQYF
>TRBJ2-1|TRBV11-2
CASSLGGQEFNEQFF
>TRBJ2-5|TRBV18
CASSPRDQETQYF
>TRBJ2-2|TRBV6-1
CASSEYLTGNAGELFF
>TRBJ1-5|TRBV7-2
CASSYIRNQPQHF
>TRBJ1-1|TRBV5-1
CASSLGGLSGAFF
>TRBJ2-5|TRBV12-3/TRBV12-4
CASSEGADYIQETQYF
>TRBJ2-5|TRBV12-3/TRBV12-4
CASSRRAGPQETQYF
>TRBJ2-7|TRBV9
CASSVGSGLSTYEQYF
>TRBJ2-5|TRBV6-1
CASRTTGEETQYF
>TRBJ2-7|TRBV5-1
CASSLVQGAYEQYF
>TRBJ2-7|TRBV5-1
CASSLTGVRVGEQYF
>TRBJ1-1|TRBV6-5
CASSYDQGGNTEAFF
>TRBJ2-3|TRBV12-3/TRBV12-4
CASSLAQGLQDTQYF
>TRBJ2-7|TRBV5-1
CASSLVAGSSYEQYF
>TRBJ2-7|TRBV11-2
CASSFGLVRPTYEQYF
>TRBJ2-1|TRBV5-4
CASSVGGGVILNEQFF
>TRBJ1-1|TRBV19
CASSMAAQDTEAFF
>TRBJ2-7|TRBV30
CAWSVTGPTPYEQYF
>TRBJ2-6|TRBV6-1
CASSDQGQYTSGANVLTF
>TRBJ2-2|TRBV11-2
CASSLGGVYTGELFF
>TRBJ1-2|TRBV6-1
CASSKTGTGYGYTF
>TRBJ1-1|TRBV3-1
CASSYYSGGLVAVEAFF
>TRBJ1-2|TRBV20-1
CSATDSTNYGYTF
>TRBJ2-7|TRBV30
CAWSVRFLAGNNEQYF
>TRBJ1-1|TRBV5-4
CASSLDLGLGTEAFF
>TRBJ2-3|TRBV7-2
CASSLGTGAQRGTDTQYF
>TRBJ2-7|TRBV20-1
CSARGRMGIYEQYF
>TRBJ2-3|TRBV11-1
CSSSLERDSRDTQYF
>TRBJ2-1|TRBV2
CASSDKGLGEQFF
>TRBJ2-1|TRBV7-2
CASNKGNYNEQFF
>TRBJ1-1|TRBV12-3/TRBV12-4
CASSLNRGETEAFF
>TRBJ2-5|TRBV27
CASSSLAGGNLETQYF
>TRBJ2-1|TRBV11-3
CASSIGTNNEQFF
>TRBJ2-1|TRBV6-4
CASSDSTSGSYNEQFF